The next 31 T cell receptor beta chains were all read from a single sample in a study of cytomegalovirus exposure and HLA in healthy donors. Method: immunoSEQ multiplex PCR; TCRdb's copy keeps in-frame clones and lacks some. The data contain some 170,000 clones, 75% to 90% of them seen just once; the ten biggest clones take up 2% to 2.5%. The sequencing sample was made of PBMCs. Every receptor here comes from a woman under 30 in good health and CMV-seronegative.

DNA for the CDR3: TGTGCCGCGGCCCTGTCTCACCTTCTTGAAAAACTGTTTTTT. Its translation is CAAALSHLLEKLFF. The chain is built from TRBV6-6 and TRBJ1-4; D unresolved. CDR1 is MNHNY and CDR2 is SVGAGI in the germline V gene (reference sequence). V was clipped by 11 bases and J by 7 bases, with 20 bases between them. This CDR3 is 14 amino acids long.

The V and J genes are TRBV11-2 and TRBJ2-5; maybe TRBD1 (6 bases). The CDR3 totals 15 residues. Germline CDR1 SGHAT, CDR2 FQNNGV. Between the trimmed V and J ends, which lost 4 bases and 13 bases, there was a span of 25 bases. The CDR3: CASSSNVGARTPPYF. The CDR3 bases are TGTGCCAGCAGCTCGAACGTGGGGGCTAGGACCCCCCCGTACTTC.

The chain joins TRBV29-1 to TRBJ1-2; 10 bases fit TRBD1. With 6 bases clipped from V and 2 bases from J, the junction kept 9 bases outside the gene matches. The CDR3 sequence is 15 residues long. Per germline, CDR1 SQVTM and CDR2 ANQGSEA. Here the CDR3 reads CSVPGQGTVNYGYTF. CDR3 sequence (DNA): TGCAGCGTCCCGGGACAGGGGACCGTGAACTATGGCTACACCTTC.

V is TRBV27 and J is TRBJ1-1, with D possibly being TRBD1 (5 bases). Trimming shortened V by 5 bases and J by 10 bases, and 20 bases separated the two germline ends. CDR1 and CDR2 (germline): MNHEY, SMNVEV (reference sequence). This CDR3 has 14 amino acids. In DNA, the CDR3 is TGTGCCAGCAGTCCATCGACAGCCTCCATGGGAGCTTTCTTT. Its protein is CASSPSTASMGAFF.

The chain is built from TRBV19 and TRBJ1-1, with D unclear. The CDR3 has 16 amino acids. V dropped 5 bases and J dropped 4 bases, with 20 bases sitting between them. Germline V gene sequence: CDR1 LNHDA, CDR2 SQIVND (reference sequence). CDR3 nucleotides: TGTGCCAGTAGTCCCGACCCCCGGGTGTCCATCACTGAAGCTTTCTTT. Encoded protein: CASSPDPRVSITEAFF.

CDR3 bases: TGTGCCTGGAGTGCCCAACCACTGGGACAGAAAAAAGCTTTCTTT. Translation: CAWSAQPLGQKKAFF. The rearrangement uses TRBV30 and TRBJ1-1; 7 nucleotides align to TRBD1. With V trimmed by 1 base and J by 9 bases, 14 bases remained unmatched. Germline CDR1 and CDR2: GTSNPN and SVGIG (reference sequence). The CDR3 spans 15 residues.

The chain carries TRBV5-6 and TRBJ2-7; 10 bases are shared with TRBD1. Germline CDR1 reads SGHDT; CDR2 reads YYEEEE. The trim removed 5 bases at V and 6 bases at J, leaving 11 bases unmatched. The CDR3 is 15 residues long. CDR3 sequence reads: CASRPDRGRGVEQYF. DNA of the CDR3: TGTGCCAGCAGGCCTGACAGGGGGCGCGGGGTCGAGCAGTACTTC.

The chain links TRBV5-6 to TRBJ2-1; TRBD2 matches at 8 bases. V lost 0 bases and J lost 9; bases outside the gene matches: 5. Germline V gene lookup returns CDR1 SGHDT and CDR2 YYEEEE. This CDR3 has 14 residues. The CDR3 sequence: CASSLGTSIGEQFF. CDR3 bases: TGTGCCAGCAGCTTGGGGACTAGCATCGGTGAGCAGTTCTTC. The full variable domain, with the rest looked up from reference TRBV5-6 and TRBJ2-1, is DAGVTQSPTHLIKTRGQQVTLRCSPKSGHDTVSWYQQALGQGPQFIFQYYEEEERQRGNFPDRFSGHQFPNYSSELNVNALLLGDSALYLCASSLGTSIGEQFFGPGTRLTVL.

The chain combines TRBV5-1 with TRBJ2-3; a weak D match, TRBD2 (6 bases). Germline V CDR1 and CDR2: SGHRS, YFSETQ. The CDR3 has 14 residues. V lost 4 bases and J 6 bases, leaving 15 bases between the germline ends. CDR3 in DNA: TGCGCCAGCAGCCGCGGGACCCCGGGTGATACGCAGTATTTT. Translating it yields CASSRGTPGDTQYF. Together with reference TRBV5-1 and TRBJ2-3, the CDR3 gives the full variable domain: KAGVTQTPRYLIKTRGQQVTLSCSPISGHRSVSWYQQTPGQGLQFLFEYFSETQRNKGNFPGRFSGRQFSNSRSEMNVSTLELGDSALYLCASSRGTPGDTQYFGPGTRLTVL.

The V and J genes are TRBV6-5 and TRBJ2-5; TRBD1 agrees at 7 bases. Germline CDR1 MNHEY, CDR2 SVGAGI. This CDR3 has 16 amino acids. J gave up 2 bases and V 4 bases, and 10 bases lay outside the gene matches. CDR3 residues: CASSSRTRGPQETQYF. CDR3 nucleotides: TGTGCCAGCAGTTCCCGGACGAGGGGGCCTCAAGAGACCCAGTACTTC.

This clone was picked up one time. The rearrangement joins TRBV5-6 to TRBJ2-7; maybe TRBD2 (5 bases). This CDR3 is 16 amino acids long. V was pared by 0 bases and J by 2 bases, with 15 bases between. CDR1 is SGHDT and CDR2 is YYEEEE in the germline V gene. CDR3 sequence: CASSLERGPPPYEQYF. CDR3 in DNA: TGTGCCAGCAGCTTGGAAAGAGGGCCACCCCCCTACGAGCAGTACTTC. Using reference TRBV5-6 and TRBJ2-7 for the parts outside the CDR3, the full variable domain is DAGVTQSPTHLIKTRGQQVTLRCSPKSGHDTVSWYQQALGQGPQFIFQYYEEEERQRGNFPDRFSGHQFPNYSSELNVNALLLGDSALYLCASSLERGPPPYEQYFGPGTRLTVT.

The sample holds one count of this clone. The rearrangement joins TRBV7-6 to TRBJ2-7, with a weak D call TRBD2 (5 bases). CDR3 length: 14 residues. Germline V gene lookup returns CDR1 SGHVS and CDR2 FNYEAQ. V was clipped by 7 bases and J by 3 bases, with 16 bases between them. CDR3 residues: CASTVRSGGYEQYF. DNA of the CDR3: TGTGCCAGCACGGTACGGTCAGGAGGCTACGAGCAGTACTTC. Full variable domain (remainder filled in from reference TRBV7-6 and TRBJ2-7): GAGVSQSPRYKVTKRGQDVALRCDPISGHVSLYWYRQALGQGPEFLTYFNYEAQQDKSGLPNDRFSAERPEGSISTLTIQRTEQRDSAMYRCASTVRSGGYEQYFGPGTRLTVT.

The rearrangement links TRBV4-3 to TRBJ2-7, with 8 bases identical to TRBD2. CDR3 length: 16 residues. CDR1 is LGHNA and CDR2 is YSLEER in the germline V gene. V lost 4 bases and J lost 0; bases outside the gene matches: 8. The CDR3, as DNA: TGCGCCAGCAGCCCTGAATTAGCGGGAACCTCCTACGAGCAGTACTTC. Protein sequence: CASSPELAGTSYEQYF.

The CDR3 here is CASSSPKGVGYTDTQYF. CDR3 DNA sequence: TGTGCCAGCAGCTCCCCGAAGGGGGTGGGGTACACAGATACGCAGTATTTT. This sequence joins TRBV25-1 and TRBJ2-3, with TRBD1 as a possible D gene (6 bases). The V gene lost 6 bases and the J gene lost 2 bases, with 21 bases spanning the gap. This CDR3 is built from 17 residues. CDR1 is MGHDK and CDR2 is SYGVNS in the germline V gene.

V is TRBV27 and J is TRBJ1-6; perhaps TRBD1 as D (6 bases). Germline V lookup: CDR1 MNHEY, CDR2 SMNVEV (reference sequence). V was pared by 5 bases and J by 9 bases, with 23 bases between. CDR3 length: 17 amino acids. The CDR3 loop is CASSPLTQPGTSSPLHF. CDR3 DNA: TGTGCCAGCAGTCCCCTCACGCAGCCAGGGACAAGTTCACCCCTCCACTTT.

V gene TRBV27 combines with J gene TRBJ2-7; 8 nucleotides match TRBD2. CDR3 length: 13 amino acids. The V gene end was trimmed by 6 bases and the J gene end by 5 bases; junction bases not matched to a gene: 6. Germline-derived CDR1 and CDR2 are MNHEY and SMNVEV (reference sequence). CDR3 sequence (DNA): TGTGCCAGCAGCTTCGCCGGGAGGGACGAGCAGTACTTC. It translates to CASSFAGRDEQYF.

This sequence joins TRBV30 and TRBJ1-2; 7 positions match TRBD1. The CDR3 consists of 13 residues. Germline CDR1 GTSNPN, CDR2 SVGIG (reference sequence). V lost 1 base and J lost 6; bases outside the gene matches: 5. The CDR3 spells CAWSDRGWDGYTF. The CDR3 coding sequence is TGTGCCTGGAGTGACAGGGGTTGGGATGGCTACACCTTC.

This chain connects TRBV5-5 to TRBJ1-5, with a possible D match to TRBD1 (6 bases). The CDR3 has 15 amino acids. V was trimmed by 4 bases and J by 2 bases, leaving 13 bases between them. Germline V gives CDR1 SGHKS, CDR2 YYEKEE (reference sequence). The CDR3 DNA reads TGTGCCAGCAGCGAGGGGGGGCAACGCAATCAGCCCCAGCATTTT. This codes for CASSEGGQRNQPQHF.

The chain has TRBV7-6 and TRBJ2-1; 8 nucleotides line up with TRBD1. There are 16 residues in the CDR3. Germline lookup yields CDR1 SGHVS and CDR2 FNYEAQ. The junction had 7 bases not matched to a gene; V was cut back by 5 bases and J by 1 base. This CDR3 reads CASSSGQGKSYNEQFF. In DNA, the CDR3 is TGTGCCAGCAGCAGCGGACAGGGAAAATCCTACAATGAGCAGTTCTTC.

The J gene is TRBJ2-7, the V gene TRBV4-3, with D perhaps TRBD1 (6 bases). Germline loops: CDR1 LGHNA, CDR2 YSLEER. Trimming pared 4 bases from V and 0 bases from J, leaving 13 bases between. The CDR3 runs to 15 residues. CDR3 sequence: CASSPAQGPSYEQYF. CDR3 nucleotides: TGCGCCAGCAGCCCTGCGCAGGGGCCCTCCTACGAGCAGTACTTC.

J is TRBJ1-2 and V is TRBV11-2; 7 bases align to TRBD1. Germline trimming cut 5 bases from V and 3 bases from J; bases unmatched to any gene: 3. Germline loops: CDR1 SGHAT, CDR2 FQNNGV. The CDR3 is made up of 13 amino acids. CDR3 amino acids: CASSVGTDYGYTF. CDR3 bases: TGTGCCAGCAGCGTCGGGACAGACTATGGCTACACCTTC.

V usage is TRBV5-1 and J usage is TRBJ2-5; D is undetermined. The CDR3 contains 13 residues. From germline, CDR1 is SGHRS and CDR2 YFSETQ. The V gene lost 1 base and the J gene lost 3 bases, with 7 bases spanning the gap. The CDR3 protein is CASSLSEKETQYF. The CDR3 nucleotides are TGCGCCAGCAGCTTGTCAGAAAAAGAGACCCAGTACTTC. The full variable domain, completed using reference TRBV5-1 and TRBJ2-5, is KAGVTQTPRYLIKTRGQQVTLSCSPISGHRSVSWYQQTPGQGLQFLFEYFSETQRNKGNFPGRFSGRQFSNSRSEMNVSTLELGDSALYLCASSLSEKETQYFGPGTRLLVL.

The V and J genes are TRBV4-3 and TRBJ1-3; a possible D gene is TRBD1 (5 bases). This CDR3 spans 15 amino acids. V lost 0 bases and J lost 4, with 10 bases in between. Germline values: CDR1 LGHNA, CDR2 YSLEER. This chain's CDR3 is CASSQDGGAGNTIYF. DNA of the CDR3: TGCGCCAGCAGCCAAGATGGAGGGGCCGGAAACACCATATATTTT.

The chain uses TRBV10-3 and TRBJ2-7, with D perhaps matching TRBD1 (5 bases). V shed 3 bases and J shed 3 bases, with 12 bases lying between them. The CDR3 consists of 14 residues. Per germline, CDR1 ENHRY and CDR2 SYGVKD. The CDR3 DNA reads TGTGCCATCAGTGATCAGGACACCTTCTACGAGCAGTACTTC. Translating it yields CAISDQDTFYEQYF.

CDR3 residues: CASSLGGPAYEQFF. The CDR3 DNA reads TGTGCCAGCAGTTTGGGGGGGCCTGCCTATGAGCAGTTCTTC. This chain uses TRBV27 with TRBJ2-1; possibly TRBD2 for D (7 bases). CDR1 is MNHEY and CDR2 is SMNVEV in the germline V gene (reference sequence). The CDR3 totals 14 residues. Trimming left V 3 bases short and J 8 bases short, with 14 bases between.

The chain is built from TRBV18 and TRBJ2-7; perhaps TRBD1 as D (6 bases). Deletions cut 2 bases from V and 1 base from J, with 12 bases between. The CDR3 is 15 residues long. CDR1 KGHSH and CDR2 LQKENI come from the germline V gene. CDR3 sequence: CASSPSEGVSYEQYF. CDR3 bases: TGTGCCAGCTCACCATCCGAGGGGGTTTCCTACGAGCAGTACTTC.

This clone was seen only once. The V call is TRBV30, the J call TRBJ1-2, with D perhaps TRBD1 (5 bases). Germline V lookup: CDR1 GTSNPN, CDR2 SVGIG (reference sequence). This CDR3 spans 13 amino acids. Trimming took 3 bases from V and 1 from J, leaving 9 bases between them. The CDR3 bases are TGTGCCTGGAGGGGGCAGGTTAACTATGGCTACACCTTC. Translating gives CAWRGQVNYGYTF.

The J gene is TRBJ1-3, the V gene TRBV2, with a possible D match to TRBD1 (6 bases). The CDR3 has 15 residues. Germline V gene lookup returns CDR1 SNHLY and CDR2 FYNNEI. V lost 3 bases and J lost 0, with 9 bases in between. Written as DNA, the CDR3 is TGTGCCAGCAGTGACCAGGGGAACTCTGGAAACACCATATATTTT. Amino acid sequence: CASSDQGNSGNTIYF.

This clone came up many times. The chain couples TRBV4-1 to TRBJ1-5, with 10 bases aligning to TRBD1. The V and J ends lost 0 bases and 1 base, in that order; junction bases with no gene match: 6. The CDR3 is 18 amino acids. Germline V CDR1 and CDR2: MGHRA, YSYEKL. CDR3 in amino acids: CASSQDWDRGWSNQPQHF. The CDR3 DNA is TGCGCCAGCAGCCAAGATTGGGACAGGGGATGGAGCAATCAGCCCCAGCATTTT.

The genes are TRBV7-9 and TRBJ2-2; TRBD1 aligns across 9 bases. The CDR3 runs to 15 residues. The ends lost 3 bases at V and 4 bases at J; junction bases unmatched: 3. Germline lookup yields CDR1 SEHNR and CDR2 FQNEAQ (reference sequence). The CDR3 DNA is TGTGCCAGCAGCTTGACACAGGGGGCCACCGGGGAGCTGTTTTTT. Its protein product is CASSLTQGATGELFF.

This chain joins TRBV27 and TRBJ1-1; 7 nucleotides line up with TRBD1. The CDR3 runs 13 residues. Unmatched junction bases numbered 4, after V lost 2 bases and J lost 7 bases. Germline lookup yields CDR1 MNHEY and CDR2 SMNVEV (reference sequence). The CDR3 nucleotides are TGTGCCAGCAGTTTAGGGACAGTCCTTGAAGCTTTCTTT. Translated: CASSLGTVLEAFF.